This T cell receptor beta chain was profiled in a study of tissue T cells after allogeneic stem cell transplantation. Germline-derived CDR1 and CDR2 are SGHSA and FRNQAP. Trimming took 4 bases from V and 0 from J, leaving 3 bases between them. The CDR3 is made up of 12 amino acids. Remarks on this clone: Genes and germline are mouse. The CDR3 end is not reached by the read, which stops 1 residue before it; the germline J gene fills it in.

Some clones are missing from TCRdb's copy, which holds only in-frame ones; the method was immunoSEQ multiplex PCR. The sample holds roughly 6,400 clones; about half are singletons and the top ten take more than 6%. Noted time point: mouse harvest day 7 after allogeneic transplant. Tail vein injection delivered 10^7 T-cell-depleted bone marrow cells and 10^6 splenic CD5+ T cells. The chain links TRBV16 to TRBJ1-1; D is unclear. Sequencing was performed on gut tissue. This receptor was taken from a female BALB/c mouse given C57BL/6 T cells with graft-versus-host disease after an allogeneic hematopoietic cell transplant. The CDR3 sequence is CASSSQNTEVFF. CDR3 DNA, as far as it was read: TGTGCAAGCAGCTCACAGAACACAGAAGTCTTC.